This T cell receptor beta chain was captured in a study of T cells in localized non-small cell lung cancer. This clone was seen once. Its antigen remains unidentified. Study results and limitations: Uninvolved adjacent lung, not tumor, had the highest T cell clonality. Higher adjacent-lung clonality was associated with shorter survival. In adjacent lung appeared a median roughly 56 of the top 100 tumor clones.

The table came from immunoSEQ multiplex PCR; TCRdb's copy has only in-frame clones and leaves some out. The profile shows more than 20,000 clones, around 87% of them singletons. Source: PBMCs, taken before any cancer treatment. This sequence originates from a man aged 35-75 years with stage II squamous cell lung carcinoma.

This CDR3 reads CASQTGGSSYEQYF. The CDR3 region has the DNA TGTGCCAGTCAAACCGGGGGTAGCTCCTACGAGCAGTACTTC. The rearrangement links TRBV11-2 to TRBJ2-7; D perhaps matches TRBD2 (6 bases). The CDR3 loop spans 14 amino acids. CDR1 and CDR2 (germline): SGHAT, FQNNGV. V was cut by 9 bases and J by 0 bases, with 15 bases left in between.